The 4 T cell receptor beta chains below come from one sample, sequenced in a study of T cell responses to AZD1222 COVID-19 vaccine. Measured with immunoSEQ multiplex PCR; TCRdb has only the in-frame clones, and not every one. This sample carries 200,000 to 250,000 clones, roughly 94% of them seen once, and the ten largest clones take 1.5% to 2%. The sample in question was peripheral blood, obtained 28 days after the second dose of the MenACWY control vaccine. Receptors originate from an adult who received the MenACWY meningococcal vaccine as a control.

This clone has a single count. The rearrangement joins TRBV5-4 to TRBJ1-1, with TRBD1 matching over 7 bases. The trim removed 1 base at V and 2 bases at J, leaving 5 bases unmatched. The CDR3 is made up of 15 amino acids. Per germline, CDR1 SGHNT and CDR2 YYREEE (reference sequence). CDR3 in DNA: TGTGCCAGCAGCTTGAAGGGGGCACCAAACACTGAAGCTTTCTTT. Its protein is CASSLKGAPNTEAFF.

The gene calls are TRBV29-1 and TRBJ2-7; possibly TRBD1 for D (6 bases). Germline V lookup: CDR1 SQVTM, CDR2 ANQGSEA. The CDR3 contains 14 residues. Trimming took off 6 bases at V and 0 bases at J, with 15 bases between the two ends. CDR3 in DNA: TGCAGCGTACGAGACAGGATGGGCTCCTACGAGCAGTACTTC. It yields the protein CSVRDRMGSYEQYF.

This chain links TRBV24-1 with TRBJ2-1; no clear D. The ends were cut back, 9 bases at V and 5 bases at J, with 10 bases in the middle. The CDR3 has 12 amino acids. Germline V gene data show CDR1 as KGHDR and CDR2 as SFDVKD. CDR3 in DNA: TGTGCCACCTCCCGGGCCCACAATGAGCAGTTCTTC. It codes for CATSRAHNEQFF.

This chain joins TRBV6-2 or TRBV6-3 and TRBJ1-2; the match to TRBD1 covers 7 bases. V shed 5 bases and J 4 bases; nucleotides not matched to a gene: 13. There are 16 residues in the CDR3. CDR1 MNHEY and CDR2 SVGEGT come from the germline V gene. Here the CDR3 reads CASSQTLWTGIYGYTF. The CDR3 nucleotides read TGTGCCAGCAGTCAAACGCTTTGGACAGGCATCTATGGCTACACCTTC.